These 3 T cell receptor beta chains share one sample of origin, sequenced in a study of vaccination and CD4 T cells after COVID-19. The sample's treatment: approximately nine-day PBMC culture with coronavirus spike peptide pools or control peptides (ViraFEST assay). An Oncomine TCR Beta short-read assay was used to sequence the DNA from cultured CD4+ T cells. Each CDR3 protein gets one entry after TCRdb re-called the PCR reads with MiXCR. The sample has about 19,000 distinct CDR3 sequences; more than 50% are singletons. Their target antigens are unknown. Sequencing used CD4+ T cells from blood, cultured in vitro. Source of these receptors: a human donor who had recovered from COVID-19.

The chain is built from TRBV6-1 and TRBJ2-2; D is unclear. The CDR3 covers 11 residues. V was shortened by 6 bases and J by 5 bases, with 4 bases between the two germline ends. Germline-derived CDR1 and CDR2 are MNHNS and SASEGT. CDR3 sequence (DNA): TGTGCCAGCAGGACGACCGGGGAGCTGTTTTTT. Protein: CASRTTGELFF.

This chain uses TRBV19 with TRBJ2-3; 8 positions match TRBD2. The CDR3 loop spans 14 amino acids. V shed 6 bases and J 5 bases; nucleotides not matched to a gene: 7. Germline V gene data show CDR1 as LNHDA and CDR2 as SQIVND (reference sequence). In DNA form, the CDR3 reads TGTGCCAGTAGACGGGAGGGCCAAAAAGATACGCAGTATTTT. Translated: CASRREGQKDTQYF.

The chain employs TRBV10-3 and TRBJ2-1; possible D gene TRBD2, 6 bases. CDR3 length: 13 amino acids. Germline loops: CDR1 ENHRY, CDR2 SYGVKD. The V end was cut by 3 bases, the J end by 7 bases, with 10 bases between. The CDR3 loop is CAISDRGDNEQFF. The CDR3 coding sequence is TGTGCCATCAGTGACCGCGGGGATAATGAGCAGTTCTTC.